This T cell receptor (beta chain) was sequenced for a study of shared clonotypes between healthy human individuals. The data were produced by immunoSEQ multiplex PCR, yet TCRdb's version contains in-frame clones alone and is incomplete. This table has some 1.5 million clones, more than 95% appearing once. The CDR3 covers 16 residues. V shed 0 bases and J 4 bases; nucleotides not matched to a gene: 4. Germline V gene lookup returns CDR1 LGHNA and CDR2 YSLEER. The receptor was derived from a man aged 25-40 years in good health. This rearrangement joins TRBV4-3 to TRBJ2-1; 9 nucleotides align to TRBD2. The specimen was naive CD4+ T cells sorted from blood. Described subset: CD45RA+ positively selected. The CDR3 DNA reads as TGCGCCAGCAGCCAAGAAGCTAGCGGGATTTACAATGAGCAGTTCTTC. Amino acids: CASSQEASGIYNEQFF.